This is a list of T cell receptor beta chains from one sample in a study of sequential checkpoint blockade in melanoma. Sequencing was performed with immunoSEQ multiplex PCR; in TCRdb, only in-frame clones are kept and a portion is missing. Of around 3,500 clones detected, roughly 17% appear once; the ten largest clones hold approximately 15%. This specimen consisted of tumor tissue (inferred from file names), obtained from a patient given nivolumab and ipilimumab in sequence. The source of these receptors is a human donor with melanoma. The CDR3 runs from the conserved cysteine through the conserved F or W. The order of the fields is J gene, D gene, V gene, clone size, CDR3 DNA, CDR3 protein. A D gene is named only where the DNA matches it firmly. Where a row states a size, it is once, few, many or the class of an expanded clone; other rows omit it.

TRBJ2-7	.	TRBV5-1	once	TGCGCCAGCAGCTTGAGTGGGGACGGGAACGAGCAGTACTTC	CASSLSGDGNEQYF
TRBJ2-1	TRBD2	TRBV30	.	TGTGCCTGGAGTAAAAGAGCGGGGGCCCACAATGAGCAGTTCTTC	CAWSKRAGAHNEQFF
TRBJ1-2	.	TRBV23-1	many	TGCGCCAGCAGCCAAAAGGACTACTATGGCTACACCTTC	CASSQKDYYGYTF
TRBJ1-1	.	TRBV6-8	few	TGTGCCAGCAGTACCCTTCGTATAGGGGAGAACACTGAAGCTTTCTTT	CASSTLRIGENTEAFF
TRBJ2-5	TRBD2	TRBV5-1	.	TGCGCCAGCAGCTTAGTACTAGCGAGCGGTCAAGAGACCCAGTACTTC	CASSLVLASGQETQYF
TRBJ1-1	.	TRBV6-8	.	TGTGCCAGCAGTTACTCGGGTCTTGAAGCTTTCTTT	CASSYSGLEAFF
TRBJ1-5	TRBD1	TRBV18	.	TGTGCCAGCTCAACGACAGGGGGCAATCAGCCCCAGCATTTT	CASSTTGGNQPQHF
TRBJ1-1	.	TRBV29-1	.	TGCAGCGCGGGGGTCAATCTCGAACCCGGGACATCCAGTGGAGAGGCTTTCTTT	CSAGVNLEPGTSSGEAFF
TRBJ2-1	TRBD2	TRBV19	.	TGTGCCAGTAGTATAGATCCCGGGACTAGCCCCAATGAGCAGTTCTTC	CASSIDPGTSPNEQFF
TRBJ1-6	.	TRBV6-8	.	TGTGCCAGCAGTGGGGACTATAATTCACCCCTCCACTTT	CASSGDYNSPLHF
TRBJ1-1	.	TRBV9	few	TGTGCCAGCAGCGACGGTTTCATCCCCGCTTTCTTT	CASSDGFIPAFF
TRBJ2-1	TRBD2	TRBV11-3	medium-sized	TGTGCCAGCGGCCGAACTCCGACCGGGACTAGCGGCCACAATGAGCAGTTCTTC	CASGRTPTGTSGHNEQFF
TRBJ1-5	.	TRBV28	few	TGTGCCAGCAGTTTATATCGGGGGCGACAGCCCCAGCATTTT	CASSLYRGRQPQHF
TRBJ1-6	.	TRBV12-5	once	TGTGCTAGTGGGGATCCACCACCCCTCCACTTT	CASGDPPPLHF
TRBJ2-3	TRBD2	TRBV6-8	.	TGTGCCAGCAGTGGGGTAGCGGGGGGGCCGGGTACGCAGTATTTT	CASSGVAGGPGTQYF
TRBJ1-2	TRBD1	TRBV4-1	few	TGCGCCAGCAGCCATGCTGACAGGGGGCGCTTTATCACCTTC	CASSHADRGRFITF
TRBJ2-7	.	TRBV11-3	many	TGTGCCAGCAGCGATAAACTCCGAGGGGGACTCTACGAGCAGTACTTC	CASSDKLRGGLYEQYF
TRBJ1-1	.	TRBV19	few	TGTGCCAGTACAATTACCCCAGTGAACACTGAAGCTTTCTTT	CASTITPVNTEAFF
TRBJ2-7	.	TRBV18	.	TGTGCCAGCTCACCGGGCGGCGCAGGCTACGAGCAGTACTTC	CASSPGGAGYEQYF
TRBJ2-3	TRBD2	TRBV12-5	.	TGTGCTAGTGGTTTAGGACTAGCGGGAGTGGCAGATACGCAGTATTTT	CASGLGLAGVADTQYF
TRBJ2-7	.	TRBV6-8	few	TGTGCCAGCAGCCAGGCCAGGGGATACGAGCAGTACTTC	CASSQARGYEQYF
TRBJ2-3	TRBD1	TRBV11-3	.	TGTGCCAGCAGCTTAACGACAGGGACAACAGATACGCAGTATTTT	CASSLTTGTTDTQYF
TRBJ2-5	TRBD1	TRBV11-3	.	TGTGCCAGCAGCCCGACAGGGGACATAGAGACCCAGTACTTC	CASSPTGDIETQYF